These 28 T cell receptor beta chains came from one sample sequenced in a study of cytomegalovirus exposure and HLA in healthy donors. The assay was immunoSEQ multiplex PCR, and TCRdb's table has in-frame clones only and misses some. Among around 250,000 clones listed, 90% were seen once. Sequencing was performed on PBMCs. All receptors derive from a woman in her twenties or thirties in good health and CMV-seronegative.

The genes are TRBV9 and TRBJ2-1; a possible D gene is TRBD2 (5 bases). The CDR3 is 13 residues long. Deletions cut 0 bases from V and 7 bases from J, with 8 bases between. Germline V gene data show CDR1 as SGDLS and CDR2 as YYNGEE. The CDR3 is CASSVGRGNEQFF. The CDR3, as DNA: TGTGCCAGCAGCGTAGGAAGAGGGAATGAGCAGTTCTTC.

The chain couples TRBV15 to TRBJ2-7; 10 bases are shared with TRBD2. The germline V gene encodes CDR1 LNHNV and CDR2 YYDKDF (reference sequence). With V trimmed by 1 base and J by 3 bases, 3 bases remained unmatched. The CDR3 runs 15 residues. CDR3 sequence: CATSRVASGSYEQYF. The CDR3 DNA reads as TGTGCCACCAGCAGAGTGGCTAGCGGGAGCTACGAGCAGTACTTC.

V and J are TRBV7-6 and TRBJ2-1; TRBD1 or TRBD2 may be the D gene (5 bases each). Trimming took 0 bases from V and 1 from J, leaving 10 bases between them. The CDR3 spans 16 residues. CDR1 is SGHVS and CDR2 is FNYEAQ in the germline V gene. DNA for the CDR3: TGTGCCAGCAGCTTAGCTGTGGGGGTTTCCTACAATGAGCAGTTCTTC. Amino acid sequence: CASSLAVGVSYNEQFF.

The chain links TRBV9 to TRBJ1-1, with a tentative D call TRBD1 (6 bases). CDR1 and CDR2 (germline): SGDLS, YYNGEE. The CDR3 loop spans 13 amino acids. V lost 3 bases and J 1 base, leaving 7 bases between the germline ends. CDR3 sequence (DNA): TGTGCCAGCAGCGAGGGGGGGAACACTGAAGCTTTCTTT. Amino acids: CASSEGGNTEAFF.

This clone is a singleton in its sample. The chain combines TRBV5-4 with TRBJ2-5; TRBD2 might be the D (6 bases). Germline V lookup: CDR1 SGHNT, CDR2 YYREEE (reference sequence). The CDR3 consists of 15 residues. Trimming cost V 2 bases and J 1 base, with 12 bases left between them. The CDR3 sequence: CASSFYSGIQETQYF. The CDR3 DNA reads TGTGCCAGCAGCTTTTATAGCGGTATCCAAGAGACCCAGTACTTC.

CDR3 sequence (DNA): TGTGCCAGCAGCCCTAGACAGTTCCCTTCCTACGAGCAGTACTTC. Its translation is CASSPRQFPSYEQYF. The V gene is TRBV28, the J gene TRBJ2-7, with a tentative D call TRBD1 (5 bases). The ends were cut back, 6 bases at V and 1 base at J, with 16 bases in the middle. Germline V gives CDR1 MDHEN, CDR2 SYDVKM. The CDR3 covers 15 residues. Filled out from reference TRBV28 and TRBJ2-7, the complete variable domain reads DVKVTQSSRYLVKRTGEKVFLECVQDMDHENMFWYRQDPGLGLRLIYFSYDVKMKEKGDIPEGYSVSREKKERFSLILESASTNQTSMYLCASSPRQFPSYEQYFGPGTRLTVT.

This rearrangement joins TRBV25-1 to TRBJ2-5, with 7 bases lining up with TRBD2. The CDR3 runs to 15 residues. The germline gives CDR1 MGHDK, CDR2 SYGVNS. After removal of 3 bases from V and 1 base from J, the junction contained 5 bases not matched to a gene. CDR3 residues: CASSDPLAGQETQYF. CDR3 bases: TGTGCCAGCAGTGATCCGTTAGCGGGCCAAGAGACCCAGTACTTC.

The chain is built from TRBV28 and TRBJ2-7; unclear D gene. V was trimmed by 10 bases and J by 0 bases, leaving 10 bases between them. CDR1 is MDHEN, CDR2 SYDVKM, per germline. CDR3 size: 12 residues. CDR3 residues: CATATSSYEQYF. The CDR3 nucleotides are TGTGCCACCGCCACGAGCTCCTACGAGCAGTACTTC.

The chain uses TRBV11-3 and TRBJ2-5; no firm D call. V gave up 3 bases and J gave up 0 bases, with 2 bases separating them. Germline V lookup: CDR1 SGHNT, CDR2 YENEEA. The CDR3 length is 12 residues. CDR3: CASSFDQETQYF. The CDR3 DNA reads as TGTGCCAGCAGCTTTGACCAAGAGACCCAGTACTTC.

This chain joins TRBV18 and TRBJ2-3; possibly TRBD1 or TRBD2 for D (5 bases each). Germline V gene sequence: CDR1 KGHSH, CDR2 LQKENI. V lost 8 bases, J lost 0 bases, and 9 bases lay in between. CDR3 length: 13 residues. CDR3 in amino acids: CASNRDSTDTQYF. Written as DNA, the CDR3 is TGTGCCAGCAACCGGGACAGCACAGATACGCAGTATTTT. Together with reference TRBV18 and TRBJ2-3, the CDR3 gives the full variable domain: NAGVMQNPRHLVRRRGQEARLRCSPMKGHSHVYWYRQLPEEGLKFMVYLQKENIIDESGMPKERFSAEFPKEGPSILRIQQVVRGDSAAYFCASNRDSTDTQYFGPGTRLTVL.

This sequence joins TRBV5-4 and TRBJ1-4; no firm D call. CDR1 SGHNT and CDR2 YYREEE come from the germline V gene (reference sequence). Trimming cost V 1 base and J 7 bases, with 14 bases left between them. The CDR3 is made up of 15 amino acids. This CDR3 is CASSLSRAAGEKLFF. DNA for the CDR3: TGTGCCAGCAGCTTGTCGAGGGCAGCGGGTGAAAAACTGTTTTTT.

The CDR3: CASIFKGGPDYGYTF. CDR3 DNA sequence: TGTGCCAGCATTTTCAAAGGGGGTCCGGATTATGGCTACACCTTC. The chain is built from TRBV2 and TRBJ1-2, with D perhaps matching TRBD1 (6 bases). Germline V gene data show CDR1 as SNHLY and CDR2 as FYNNEI. Trimming left V 7 bases short and J 5 bases short, with 20 bases between. The CDR3 is made up of 15 amino acids.

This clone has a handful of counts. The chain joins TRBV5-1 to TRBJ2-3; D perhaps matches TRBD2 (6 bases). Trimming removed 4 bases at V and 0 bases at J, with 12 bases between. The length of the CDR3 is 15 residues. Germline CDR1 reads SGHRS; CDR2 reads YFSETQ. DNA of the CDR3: TGCGCCAGCAGCCCTGGTGGGACTAGCACAGATACGCAGTATTTT. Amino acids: CASSPGGTSTDTQYF.

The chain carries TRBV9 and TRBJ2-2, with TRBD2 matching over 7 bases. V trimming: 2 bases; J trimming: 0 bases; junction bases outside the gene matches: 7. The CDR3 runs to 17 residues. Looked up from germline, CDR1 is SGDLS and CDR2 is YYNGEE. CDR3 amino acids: CASSVGIAGSNTGELFF. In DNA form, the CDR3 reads TGTGCCAGCAGCGTTGGGATAGCGGGTTCGAACACCGGGGAGCTGTTTTTT.

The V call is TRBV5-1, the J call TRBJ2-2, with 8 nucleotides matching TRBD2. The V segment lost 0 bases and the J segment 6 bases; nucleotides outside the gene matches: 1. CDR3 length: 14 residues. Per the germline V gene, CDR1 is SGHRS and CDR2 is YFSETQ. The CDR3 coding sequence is TGCGCCAGCAGCTTGGCCGGGGGGGCCGGGGAGCTGTTTTTT. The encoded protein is CASSLAGGAGELFF.

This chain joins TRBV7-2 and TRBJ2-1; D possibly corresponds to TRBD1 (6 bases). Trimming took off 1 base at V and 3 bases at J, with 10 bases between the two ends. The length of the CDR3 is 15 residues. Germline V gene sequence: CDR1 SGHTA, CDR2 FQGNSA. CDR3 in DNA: TGTGCCAGCAGCTTAGTGCGAGGGGGCTACAATGAGCAGTTCTTC. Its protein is CASSLVRGGYNEQFF.

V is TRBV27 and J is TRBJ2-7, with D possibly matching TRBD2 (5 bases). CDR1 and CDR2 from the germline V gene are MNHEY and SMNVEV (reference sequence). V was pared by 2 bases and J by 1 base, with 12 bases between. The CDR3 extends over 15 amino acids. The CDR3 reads CASSLRRSGSYEQYF. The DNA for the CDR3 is TGTGCCAGCAGTTTAAGGCGTTCGGGGTCCTACGAGCAGTACTTC.

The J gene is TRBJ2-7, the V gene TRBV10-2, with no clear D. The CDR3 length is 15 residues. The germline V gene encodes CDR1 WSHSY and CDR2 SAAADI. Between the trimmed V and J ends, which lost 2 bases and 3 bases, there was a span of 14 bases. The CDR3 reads CASSEPERTNYEQYF. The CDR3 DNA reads TGCGCCAGCAGTGAGCCGGAAAGAACCAACTACGAGCAGTACTTC.

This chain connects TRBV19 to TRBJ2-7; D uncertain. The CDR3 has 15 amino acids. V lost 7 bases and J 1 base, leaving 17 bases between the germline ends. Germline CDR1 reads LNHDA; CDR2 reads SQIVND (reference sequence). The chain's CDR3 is CASTIGSLGSYEQYF. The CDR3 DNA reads TGTGCCAGTACCATAGGGTCCCTTGGATCCTACGAGCAGTACTTC.

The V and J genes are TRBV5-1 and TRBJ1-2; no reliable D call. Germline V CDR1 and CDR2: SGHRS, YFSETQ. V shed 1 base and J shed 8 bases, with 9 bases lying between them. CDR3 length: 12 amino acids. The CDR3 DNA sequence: TGCGCCAGCAGCTTGTCCAGTGGAGGCTACACCTTC. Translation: CASSLSSGGYTF.

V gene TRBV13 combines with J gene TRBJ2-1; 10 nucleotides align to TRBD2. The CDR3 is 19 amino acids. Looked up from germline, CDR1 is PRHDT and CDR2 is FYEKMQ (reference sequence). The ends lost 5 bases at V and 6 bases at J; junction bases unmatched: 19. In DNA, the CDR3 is TGTGCCAGCAGCCCAAGGACAGCTTTTACCGGACTAGCGGTCAATGAGCAGTTCTTC. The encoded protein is CASSPRTAFTGLAVNEQFF. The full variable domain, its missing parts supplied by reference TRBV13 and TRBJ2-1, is AAGVIQSPRHLIKEKRETATLKCYPIPRHDTVYWYQQGPGQDPQFLISFYEKMQSDKGSIPDRFSAQQFSDYHSELNMSSLELGDSALYFCASSPRTAFTGLAVNEQFFGPGTRLTVL.

Written as DNA, the CDR3 is TGTGCCAGCAGCTTAGAAGGCTTTGACGAGCAGTACTTC. Residues: CASSLEGFDEQYF. This chain links TRBV7-8 with TRBJ2-7; D unresolved. Germline loops: CDR1 SGHVS, CDR2 FQNEAQ. V gave up 1 base and J gave up 5 bases, with 9 bases separating them. The CDR3 spans 13 residues.

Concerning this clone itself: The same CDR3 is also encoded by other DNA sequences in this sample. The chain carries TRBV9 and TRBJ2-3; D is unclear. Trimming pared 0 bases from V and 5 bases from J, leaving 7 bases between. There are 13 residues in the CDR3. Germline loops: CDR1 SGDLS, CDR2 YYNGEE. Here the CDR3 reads CASSVGQGDTQYF. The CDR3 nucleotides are TGTGCCAGCAGCGTAGGTCAAGGAGATACGCAGTATTTT.

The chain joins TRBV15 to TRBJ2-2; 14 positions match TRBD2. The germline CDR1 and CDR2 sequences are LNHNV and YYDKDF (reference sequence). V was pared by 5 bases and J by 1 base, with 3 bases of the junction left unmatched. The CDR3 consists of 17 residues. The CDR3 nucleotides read TGTGCCACCAGCGCGACTAGCGGGAGGGAGAACACCGGGGAGCTGTTTTTT. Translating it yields CATSATSGRENTGELFF.

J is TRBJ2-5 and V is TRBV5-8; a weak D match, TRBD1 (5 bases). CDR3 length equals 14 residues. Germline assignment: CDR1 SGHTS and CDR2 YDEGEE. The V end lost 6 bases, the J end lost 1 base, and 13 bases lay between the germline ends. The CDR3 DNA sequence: TGTGCCAGCAACTTAGGAGACAGCCAAGAGACCCAGTACTTC. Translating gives CASNLGDSQETQYF.

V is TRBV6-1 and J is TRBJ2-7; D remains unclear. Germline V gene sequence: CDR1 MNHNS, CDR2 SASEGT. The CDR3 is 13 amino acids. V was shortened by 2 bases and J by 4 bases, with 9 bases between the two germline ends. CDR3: CASSESPAYEQYF. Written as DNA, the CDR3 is TGTGCCAGCAGTGAATCCCCCGCGTACGAGCAGTACTTC.

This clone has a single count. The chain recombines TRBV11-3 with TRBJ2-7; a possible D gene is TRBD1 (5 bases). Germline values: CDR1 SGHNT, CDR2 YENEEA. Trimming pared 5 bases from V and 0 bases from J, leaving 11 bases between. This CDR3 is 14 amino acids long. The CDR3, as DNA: TGTGCCAGCAGCCATGACAGTAGCTCCTACGAGCAGTACTTC. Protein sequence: CASSHDSSSYEQYF.

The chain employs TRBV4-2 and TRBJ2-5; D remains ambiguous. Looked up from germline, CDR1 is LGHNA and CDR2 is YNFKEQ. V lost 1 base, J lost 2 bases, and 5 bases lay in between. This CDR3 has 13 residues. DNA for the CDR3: TGTGCCAGCAGCCAAGGTCCACAAGAGACCCAGTACTTC. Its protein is CASSQGPQETQYF.